These T cell receptor beta chains were read from a single sample in a study of neurological immune-mediated disorders. One entry per CDR3 protein results from TCRdb running MiXCR on the 5' RACE reads. The repertoire includes about 66,000 distinct CDR3 sequences, roughly 4.8% of them detected once, and 6.9% sits in the top ten. Sequencing was done on a sample of PBMCs. The receptors originated from a man aged 25 to 40 with multiple sclerosis. Each CDR3 is given with its conserved first and last residue. The order of the fields is V gene, D gene, J gene, clone size, CDR3 protein, CDR3 DNA. The D gene is left open where the match is weak. Not every row has a clone size; where given, it reads once, few, many or a size class.

TRBV11-2	-	TRBJ1-2	-	CASSLLGRDGYTF	TGTGCCAGCAGCTTACTAGGCAGGGATGGCTACACCTTC
TRBV29-1	-	TRBJ1-1	many	CSGSNGLNTEAFF	TGCAGCGGCTCGAACGGACTGAACACTGAAGCTTTCTTT
TRBV2	-	TRBJ1-1	many	CASSEGMNTEAFF	TGTGCCAGCAGTGAAGGGATGAACACTGAAGCTTTCTTT
TRBV20-1	TRBD1	TRBJ1-5	many	CSARLRDRAGQPQHF	TGCAGTGCTAGATTAAGGGACAGGGCAGGTCAGCCCCAGCATTTT
TRBV5-1	-	TRBJ2-7	medium-sized	CASSSGYEQYF	TGCGCCAGCAGCTCGGGCTACGAGCAGTACTTC
TRBV10-3	-	TRBJ1-1	few	CAITPGNTEAFF	TGTGCCATCACCCCCGGGAACACTGAAGCTTTCTTT
TRBV27	TRBD2	TRBJ2-7	many	CASSGGEAGAFLKQYF	TGTGCCAGCAGTGGGGGGGAGGCAGGAGCCTTCCTTAAGCAGTACTTC
TRBV12-3/TRBV12-4	TRBD2	TRBJ2-5	many	CASSLGLAGSETQYF	TGTGCCAGCAGTTTAGGACTAGCGGGGTCAGAGACCCAGTACTTC
TRBV7-9	-	TRBJ1-2	many	CACTPNYGYTF	TGTGCCTGCACGCCTAACTATGGCTACACCTTC
TRBV11-3	-	TRBJ1-3	-	CASSFGASGNTIYF	TGTGCCAGCAGCTTTGGGGCCTCTGGAAACACCATATATTTT
TRBV19	-	TRBJ2-7	many	CASSIWAGSYEQYF	TGTGCCAGTAGTATATGGGCAGGGTCCTACGAGCAGTACTTC
TRBV10-2	-	TRBJ2-1	many	CASSDPGHPNEQFF	TGCGCCAGCAGTGACCCTGGACACCCCAATGAGCAGTTCTTC
TRBV29-1	TRBD1	TRBJ1-2	many	CSIWTGIYYGYTF	TGCAGCATATGGACAGGAATCTATTATGGCTACACCTTC
TRBV4-1	-	TRBJ2-2	-	CASSQAINTGELFF	TGCGCCAGCAGCCAAGCTATTAACACCGGGGAGCTGTTTTTT
TRBV6-6	-	TRBJ1-1	many	CASSYSTNENTEAFF	TGTGCCAGCAGTTACTCGACCAACGAGAACACTGAAGCTTTCTTT
TRBV5-1	-	TRBJ2-7	-	CASSFYGHPTYEQYF	TGCGCCAGCAGCTTCTACGGACATCCGACCTACGAGCAGTACTTC
TRBV20-1	-	TRBJ2-3	many	CSARSSSDTQYF	TGCAGTGCTAGAAGTAGCAGCGATACGCAGTATTTT
TRBV7-9	-	TRBJ1-1	many	CASSLSGFEAFF	TGTGCCAGCAGCTTATCCGGTTTTGAAGCTTTCTTT
TRBV12-3/TRBV12-4	-	TRBJ1-5	many	CASRPDRGATNQPQHF	TGTGCCAGCAGGCCCGACAGAGGGGCGACCAATCAGCCCCAGCATTTT
TRBV5-6	-	TRBJ1-6	many	CASTRGGVRSPLHF	TGTGCCAGCACCCGGGGTGGGGTAAGGTCACCCCTCCACTTT
TRBV12-3/TRBV12-4	-	TRBJ1-5	many	CASSGVIEGPQHF	TGTGCCAGCAGCGGGGTAATCGAGGGGCCCCAGCATTTT
TRBV30	-	TRBJ1-1	many	CAWSSDLGAAEAFF	TGTGCCTGGAGCTCAGACCTCGGGGCAGCTGAAGCTTTCTTT
TRBV5-1	TRBD1	TRBJ1-5	-	CASSLAGQGSQPQHF	TGCGCCAGCAGCTTGGCCGGACAGGGAAGTCAGCCCCAGCATTTT
TRBV10-3	TRBD1	TRBJ1-1	-	CAIRTGTGILIGTEAFF	TGTGCCATCAGAACCGGGACAGGGATTTTAATTGGCACTGAAGCTTTCTTT
TRBV5-1	-	TRBJ1-3	-	CASSLYEWGSGNTIYF	TGCGCCAGCAGCTTGTATGAGTGGGGCTCTGGAAACACCATATATTTT
TRBV5-1	TRBD1	TRBJ2-5	-	CASSLRGQGIGETQYF	TGCGCCAGCAGCTTGAGGGGACAGGGGATAGGAGAGACCCAGTACTTC
TRBV3-1	-	TRBJ2-3	many	CASSQPQKGFDTQYF	TGTGCCAGCAGCCAACCTCAGAAGGGATTCGATACGCAGTATTTT
TRBV4-1	TRBD1	TRBJ2-7	many	CASSQAGQGFYEQYF	TGCGCCAGCAGCCAAGCAGGACAGGGGTTCTACGAGCAGTACTTC
TRBV2	-	TRBJ2-3	many	CASSDSLTPTDTQYF	TGTGCCAGCAGTGATTCCCTGACCCCCACAGATACGCAGTATTTT
TRBV20-1	-	TRBJ2-3	-	CSARDSRGFNTQYF	TGCAGTGCTAGAGATTCCCGGGGGTTTAATACGCAGTATTTT
TRBV5-1	TRBD1	TRBJ1-5	many	CASSPTGVANQPQHF	TGCGCCAGCAGCCCGACAGGGGTCGCGAATCAGCCCCAGCATTTT
TRBV11-2	-	TRBJ1-6	many	CASSFIRDGGSPLHF	TGTGCCAGCAGCTTTATTCGGGACGGGGGTTCACCCCTCCACTTT
TRBV4-1	TRBD2	TRBJ2-5	many	CASSPSGTSQETQYF	TGCGCCAGCAGCCCGTCCGGGACTAGTCAAGAGACCCAGTACTTC
TRBV7-2	-	TRBJ1-1	many	CASSASGLNTEAFF	TGTGCCAGCAGCGCCTCAGGGTTGAACACTGAAGCTTTCTTT
TRBV7-9	-	TRBJ1-2	many	CASSSLKYGYTF	TGTGCCAGCAGCTCCCTTAAGTATGGCTACACCTTC
TRBV9	-	TRBJ2-2	-	CASSVARDARNTGELFF	TGTGCCAGCAGCGTAGCTAGGGACGCCCGGAACACCGGGGAGCTGTTTTTT
TRBV12-3/TRBV12-4	TRBD1	TRBJ1-4	many	CASSLGGDSEKLFF	TGTGCCAGCAGTTTAGGTGGGGACAGTGAAAAACTGTTTTTT
TRBV5-1	-	TRBJ1-1	few	CASSTTGTVAFF	TGCGCCAGCAGCACTACCGGGACTGTAGCTTTCTTT
TRBV29-1	-	TRBJ1-5	few	CSVGSRDQPQHF	TGCAGCGTTGGGAGCCGGGATCAGCCCCAGCATTTT
TRBV20-1	-	TRBJ1-5	-	CSARGDSNQPQHF	TGCAGTGCTAGAGGGGATAGCAATCAGCCCCAGCATTTT
TRBV20-1	-	TRBJ1-2	-	CSARVPGVTGYGYTF	TGCAGTGCTAGAGTTCCCGGGGTTACTGGCTATGGCTACACCTTC
TRBV7-6	-	TRBJ2-1	few	CASSLDYYRAAYNEQFF	TGTGCCAGCAGCTTAGATTACTACAGGGCGGCCTACAATGAGCAGTTCTTC
TRBV27	TRBD2	TRBJ2-1	medium-sized	CASNPGTSGDTEQFF	TGTGCCAGCAACCCCGGGACTAGCGGGGATACTGAGCAGTTCTTC
TRBV6-5	-	TRBJ2-2	many	CASSKWGRQVNTGELFF	TGTGCCAGCAGCAAATGGGGGCGTCAGGTGAACACCGGGGAGCTGTTTTTT
TRBV5-6	TRBD1	TRBJ1-4	many	CASRLGQTNEKLFF	TGTGCCAGCAGACTGGGACAGACTAATGAAAAACTGTTTTTT
TRBV12-3/TRBV12-4	-	TRBJ1-2	many	CASSLDYRYGYTF	TGTGCCAGCAGTTTAGATTACAGATATGGCTACACCTTC
TRBV12-3/TRBV12-4	TRBD2	TRBJ2-1	many	CASTRLAGIYNEQFF	TGTGCCAGCACCAGACTAGCGGGGATCTACAATGAGCAGTTCTTC
TRBV5-1	-	TRBJ1-1	many	CASSSGSTHTEAFF	TGCGCCAGCAGCTCGGGGAGCACTCACACTGAAGCTTTCTTT
TRBV5-1	-	TRBJ1-5	many	CASSLGQGSNQPQHF	TGCGCCAGCAGCTTGGGGCAGGGTAGCAATCAGCCCCAGCATTTT
TRBV5-1	TRBD1	TRBJ1-1	-	CASRFDRGENTEAFF	TGCGCCAGCAGATTCGACAGGGGCGAGAACACTGAAGCTTTCTTT